This T cell receptor beta chain was recovered during a study of shared clonotypes between healthy human individuals. This CDR3 is 16 amino acids long. V shed 6 bases, J shed 2 bases, and the junction held 7 bases outside the gene matches. Germline-derived CDR1 and CDR2 are MNHNS and SASEGT. The table came from immunoSEQ multiplex PCR; TCRdb's copy has only in-frame clones and leaves some out. The repertoire has some 1 million clones, more than 60% of them found once; the top ten carry about 1.5%. Sequencing was done on a sample of memory CD4+ T cells sorted from blood. Subset specified: CD45RA-negative fraction. The chain couples TRBV6-1 to TRBJ2-3, with TRBD2 matching over 11 bases. The receptor's source is a man in his late teens or twenties in good health. The CDR3 reads CASSETSGGFTDTQYF. Written as DNA, the CDR3 is TGTGCCAGCAGCGAAACTAGCGGGGGTTTCACAGATACGCAGTATTTT.